The 5 T cell receptor beta chains given below trace back to one sample, sequenced in a study of graft-versus-host responses after intestinal transplantation. TCRdb's copy holds only in-frame clones and misses some; the assay was immunoSEQ multiplex PCR. The data show approximately 130,000 clones, about 92% seen once. The antigens these receptors bind are not known. The sequencing here drew on unstimulated CD4+ T cells sorted from spleen or lymph node cells, taken before intestinal transplant. Receptors originate from a human donor who received an intestinal transplant.

This chain uses TRBV29-1 with TRBJ2-7; D is ambiguous. The CDR3 covers 12 residues. The germline V gene has CDR1 SQVTM and CDR2 ANQGSEA. V was shortened by 8 bases and J by 6 bases, with 17 bases between the two germline ends. CDR3 protein: CSMTDGTPEQYF. The CDR3 bases are TGCAGCATGACTGACGGCACCCCCGAGCAGTACTTC.

This clone is a singleton in its sample. This chain connects TRBV9 to TRBJ1-4; D gene uncertain. The V gene lost 0 bases and the J gene lost 7 bases, with 10 bases spanning the gap. Germline values: CDR1 SGDLS, CDR2 YYNGEE. This CDR3 spans 14 amino acids. Written as DNA, the CDR3 is TGTGCCAGCAGCGTAGGATTAAGAGGTGAAAAACTGTTTTTT. This codes for CASSVGLRGEKLFF.

This chain joins TRBV18 and TRBJ2-2, with TRBD2 as a possible D gene (5 bases). V was cut by 3 bases and J by 5 bases, with 10 bases left in between. The length of the CDR3 is 14 residues. Germline-derived CDR1 and CDR2 are KGHSH and LQKENI. CDR3 region: CASSPGSGTGELFF. In DNA form, the CDR3 reads TGTGCCAGCTCACCTGGGAGCGGTACCGGGGAGCTGTTTTTT. Combining the CDR3 with reference TRBV18 and TRBJ2-2 gives the whole variable domain NAGVMQNPRHLVRRRGQEARLRCSPMKGHSHVYWYRQLPEEGLKFMVYLQKENIIDESGMPKERFSAEFPKEGPSILRIQQVVRGDSAAYFCASSPGSGTGELFFGEGSRLTVL.

J is TRBJ2-1 and V is TRBV6-1, with D unresolved. The CDR3 runs to 11 residues. V lost 7 bases, J lost 4 bases, and 5 bases lay in between. Germline V gene sequence: CDR1 MNHNS, CDR2 SASEGT. The CDR3 DNA reads as TGTGCCAGCACCCGATACAATGAGCAGTTCTTC. This gives the protein CASTRYNEQFF.

V and J are TRBV2 and TRBJ1-3; the match to TRBD1 covers 7 bases. The CDR3 runs 14 residues. The junction had 3 bases not matched to a gene; V was cut back by 5 bases and J by 2 bases. The germline CDR1 and CDR2 sequences are SNHLY and FYNNEI. For the CDR3, the DNA is TGTGCCAGCAGTACCCAGGGGGCTGGAAACACCATATATTTT. It specifies CASSTQGAGNTIYF.